This TCR beta chain was identified in a study of blood T cell repertoires in COVID-19. Study in general: The United States, Italy and Spain provided the acute and convalescent COVID-19 samples.

Per the study methods: Estimated nucleated cell counts came from reference gene primer amplification. The protocol was immunoSEQ multiplex PCR, while the TCRdb copy is restricted to in-frame clones and leaves out a portion. Clone size and V and J calls were adopted from that table, with D and trimming inferred from the DNA. The data show approximately 190,000 clones, around 90% seen once. V lost 3 bases and J lost 4, with 12 bases in between. The CDR3 is 13 amino acids. CDR1 and CDR2 (germline): SQVTM, ANQGSEA. This sequence originates from a man in his sixties with active or convalescent COVID-19. Material for sequencing was peripheral blood. This sequence joins TRBV29-1 and TRBJ1-2; D call uncertain. CDR3 loop: CSVDRKGAYGYTF. The CDR3 nucleotides read TGCAGCGTTGATCGAAAGGGAGCCTATGGCTACACCTTC.